A single sample is the source of the 5 T cell receptor beta chains below, sequenced in a study of radiation and T cells in renal cell carcinoma. Time point specified: baseline pretreatment blood. Treatment described: 15 Gy SBRT to primary tumor, nephrectomy 4 weeks later. Only in-frame clones appear in the TCRdb table, and some are missing; sequencing was by immunoSEQ multiplex PCR. Among tens of thousands of clones listed, 70% to 85% were seen once. The input for sequencing was blood, taken from a patient whose treatment included radiotherapy and nephrectomy. These receptors were taken from a man in his fifties or sixties with renal cell carcinoma.

As regards this clone: At one boundary the junction diverges from the germline segment, which might be a read error. V usage is TRBV5-1 and J usage is TRBJ2-7; 12 positions agree with TRBD1. This CDR3 comprises 16 residues. The germline gives CDR1 SGHRS, CDR2 YFSETQ. In DNA form, the CDR3 reads TGCGCCAGCAGCTTGGCGGGACAGGGGGCTCGAGGGCCGAAAGACTTC. Its translation: CASSLAGQGARGPKDF.

CDR3 amino acids: CASSQVAEGAYEQYF. The CDR3 DNA reads as TGTGCCAGCAGCCAAGTGGCGGAGGGGGCCTACGAGCAGTACTTC. The rearrangement links TRBV4-2 to TRBJ2-7, with D perhaps TRBD1 or TRBD2 (6 bases each). V lost 1 base and J lost 2, with 12 bases in between. The length of the CDR3 is 15 residues. Germline V gives CDR1 LGHNA, CDR2 YNFKEQ.

The J gene is TRBJ2-1, the V gene TRBV5-8, with 12 bases lining up with TRBD2. With V trimmed by 4 bases and J by 0 bases, 14 bases remained unmatched. Looked up from germline, CDR1 is SGHTS and CDR2 is YDEGEE. The CDR3 is 20 residues long. CDR3 loop: CASSPRVGTSGLSSYNEQFF. The CDR3, as DNA: TGTGCCAGCAGCCCCCGAGTAGGGACTAGCGGGTTGAGCTCCTACAATGAGCAGTTCTTC.

A few counts support this clone. This sequence joins TRBV2 and TRBJ2-5; weak D call: TRBD2 (5 bases). Trimming pared 8 bases from V and 7 bases from J, leaving 17 bases between. CDR1 is SNHLY and CDR2 is FYNNEI in the germline V gene. CDR3 length equals 13 residues. The CDR3 DNA reads TGTGCCAGCCGGGGTTCCCGTCTAGTGACCCAGTACTTC. Protein sequence: CASRGSRLVTQYF.

This clone occurred once. J is TRBJ2-3 and V is TRBV6-5; no firm D call. The CDR3 is 15 amino acids. Trimming took 2 bases from V and 2 from J, leaving 11 bases between them. CDR1 and CDR2 (germline): MNHEY, SVGAGI. The CDR3, as DNA: TGTGCCAGCAGTTACGAGAGACTCGCCACAGATACGCAGTATTTT. As protein: CASSYERLATDTQYF.